These 27 T cell receptor beta chains were all obtained from the same sample, sequenced in a study of T cell clones after liver transplantation (dated by TCRdb to between 2018 and 2020). Preparation of the library involved the immunoSEQ multiplex PCR assay. Imported from immuneACCESS, the table was reduced by TCRdb to in-frame sequences with V and J called. These copies leave out some clones; in studies compared against another copy, an unresolved V gene accounts for under half, and the cause of the remainder is not known. The sample records about 120,000 clones, 90% of which are singletons. The ten top clones hold roughly 0.83% of the sample. The input for sequencing was CD4+ T cells from blood, taken 12 months after liver transplant. The receptor source for this set is a human patient who received a liver transplant. Some T cells seen after a transplant may have their origin in the graft donor.

The chain combines TRBV10-2 with TRBJ2-7; perhaps TRBD1 as D (5 bases). Trimming shortened V by 11 bases and J by 2 bases, and 13 bases separated the two germline ends. The CDR3 has 12 amino acids. Germline CDR1 WSHSY, CDR2 SAAADI. CDR3 protein: CAVGPGTYEQYF. The CDR3, as DNA: TGCGCCGTCGGTCCAGGGACCTACGAGCAGTACTTC.

The V and J genes are TRBV11-2 and TRBJ2-7; possibly TRBD2 for D (6 bases). The germline V gene has CDR1 SGHAT and CDR2 FQNNGV. The CDR3 consists of 14 residues. Trimming took 5 bases from V and 4 from J, leaving 15 bases between them. The CDR3 protein is CASSRLRGGYEQYF. CDR3 nucleotide sequence: TGTGCCAGCAGCCGCCTGCGGGGTGGGTACGAGCAGTACTTC. Variable domain in full (rest from reference TRBV11-2 and TRBJ2-7): EAGVAQSPRYKIIEKRQSVAFWCNPISGHATLYWYQQILGQGPKLLIQFQNNGVVDDSQLPKDRFSAERLKGVDSTLKIQPAKLEDSAVYLCASSRLRGGYEQYFGPGTRLTVT.

The chain is built from TRBV27 and TRBJ2-7; 10 positions match TRBD1. The CDR3 covers 13 residues. Germline assignment: CDR1 MNHEY and CDR2 SMNVEV (reference sequence). The V segment lost 5 bases and the J segment 6 bases; nucleotides outside the gene matches: 4. This CDR3 is CASSGTGAREQYF. In DNA, the CDR3 is TGTGCCAGCAGTGGGACAGGGGCCCGCGAGCAGTACTTC.

The rearrangement uses TRBV10-2 and TRBJ2-1; TRBD1 is a possible D gene (7 bases). Trimming took off 6 bases at V and 4 bases at J, with 16 bases between the two ends. Per germline, CDR1 WSHSY and CDR2 SAAADI. The CDR3 is 15 amino acids. Here the CDR3 reads CASRVQGGRYNEQFF. CDR3 sequence (DNA): TGCGCCAGCAGAGTCCAGGGGGGAAGATACAATGAGCAGTTCTTC.

The V and J genes are TRBV7-9 and TRBJ1-3; D is uncertain. The germline V gene encodes CDR1 SEHNR and CDR2 FQNEAQ (reference sequence). The ends were cut back, 1 base at V and 4 bases at J, with 8 bases in the middle. There are 14 residues in the CDR3. The CDR3 nucleotides are TGTGCCAGCAGCTTAGTTGCGGGAGGAAACACCATATATTTT. Protein sequence: CASSLVAGGNTIYF.

The V and J genes are TRBV30 and TRBJ2-7; D is unclear. Germline V gene data show CDR1 as GTSNPN and CDR2 as SVGIG (reference sequence). The CDR3 runs 10 residues. Trimming removed 5 bases from V and 1 base from J, with 3 bases in between. The CDR3 nucleotides read TGTGCCTGGGGATCCTACGAGCAGTACTTC. Protein product: CAWGSYEQYF.

This sequence joins TRBV2 and TRBJ1-2, with 12 bases matching TRBD1. CDR1 is SNHLY, CDR2 FYNNEI, per germline. J was trimmed by 10 bases and V by 6 bases; bases with no gene match: 9. CDR3 length equals 14 residues. The CDR3 sequence is CASRGQGAIVVYTF. DNA for the CDR3: TGTGCCAGCAGGGGACAGGGGGCGATCGTCGTCTACACCTTC.

This sequence joins TRBV9 and TRBJ2-1; 16 nucleotides agree with TRBD2. CDR1 is SGDLS and CDR2 is YYNGEE in the germline V gene. The CDR3 length is 21 residues. J lost 0 bases, V lost 3 bases, and 12 bases had no gene match. The CDR3 region is CASSALGLAGGPSGSYNEQFF. The DNA of the CDR3 is TGTGCCAGCAGCGCGCTGGGACTAGCGGGAGGGCCGTCGGGCTCCTACAATGAGCAGTTCTTC.

The rearrangement joins TRBV19 to TRBJ2-5, with D unclear. V lost 10 bases and J lost 5, with 11 bases in between. From germline, CDR1 is LNHDA and CDR2 SQIVND (reference sequence). The CDR3 runs 11 residues. The CDR3 region has the DNA TGTGCCACAGGAGTCGGGGAGACCCAGTACTTC. It is translated as CATGVGETQYF.

The V and J genes are TRBV6-1 and TRBJ2-3; possible D gene TRBD1, 6 bases. Trimming took 6 bases from V and 1 from J, leaving 14 bases between them. CDR1 and CDR2 (germline): MNHNS, SASEGT. CDR3 length: 15 residues. The CDR3 sequence: CASSPLAGGTDTQYF. In DNA form, the CDR3 reads TGTGCCAGCAGCCCCTTAGCAGGGGGCACAGATACGCAGTATTTT.

The J gene is TRBJ1-2, the V gene TRBV9; 8 bases match TRBD1. This CDR3 has 16 residues. Germline V gene lookup returns CDR1 SGDLS and CDR2 YYNGEE. V gave up 6 bases and J gave up 1 base; unmatched junction bases: 11. DNA for the CDR3: TGTGCCAGCATCCCGACAGGGGCGAGGATTAACTATGGCTACACCTTC. Translation: CASIPTGARINYGYTF.

The rearrangement uses TRBV9 and TRBJ2-1; 7 nucleotides agree with TRBD2. V shed 1 base, J shed 4 bases, and the junction held 11 bases outside the gene matches. This CDR3 comprises 17 residues. Germline CDR1 SGDLS, CDR2 YYNGEE. The CDR3 coding sequence is TGTGCCAGCAGCGTAAGCGGGGCGATGGCGGCTTACAATGAGCAGTTCTTC. Amino acids: CASSVSGAMAAYNEQFF.

This chain joins TRBV5-4 and TRBJ1-5, with D possibly TRBD1 on 6 matching bases. Germline values: CDR1 SGHNT, CDR2 YYREEE (reference sequence). The ends were cut back, 0 bases at V and 3 bases at J, with 10 bases in the middle. This CDR3 spans 15 amino acids. In DNA form, the CDR3 reads TGTGCCAGCAGCTTGGGGCCAGGGGTCAATCAGCCCCAGCATTTT. Protein sequence: CASSLGPGVNQPQHF.

V and J are TRBV9 and TRBJ2-1; D call uncertain. Trimming cost V 2 bases and J 5 bases, with 11 bases left between them. Germline V gene lookup returns CDR1 SGDLS and CDR2 YYNGEE. This CDR3 is built from 14 residues. DNA of the CDR3: TGTGCCAGCAGCGTCTCCGCCAGGAACAATGAGCAGTTCTTC. Its protein is CASSVSARNNEQFF.

The rearrangement joins TRBV13 to TRBJ1-3; 7 bases map to TRBD1. Looked up from germline, CDR1 is PRHDT and CDR2 is FYEKMQ (reference sequence). V gave up 6 bases and J gave up 2 bases; unmatched junction bases: 7. There are 15 residues in the CDR3. The CDR3 reads CASRFSTGAGNTIYF. CDR3 DNA sequence: TGTGCCAGCAGATTCTCTACAGGGGCTGGAAACACCATATATTTT. Full variable domain (remainder filled in from reference TRBV13 and TRBJ1-3): AAGVIQSPRHLIKEKRETATLKCYPIPRHDTVYWYQQGPGQDPQFLISFYEKMQSDKGSIPDRFSAQQFSDYHSELNMSSLELGDSALYFCASRFSTGAGNTIYFGEGSWLTVV.

The V gene is TRBV7-9, the J gene TRBJ1-5, with 8 bases matching TRBD1. Germline V gene data show CDR1 as SEHNR and CDR2 as FQNEAQ (reference sequence). V was pared by 2 bases and J by 2 bases, with 5 bases of the junction left unmatched. This CDR3 is 16 amino acids long. The CDR3 spells CASSLSGQGRNQPQHF. DNA of the CDR3: TGTGCCAGCAGCTTATCCGGACAGGGACGCAATCAGCCCCAGCATTTT.

This clone came up once. The chain carries TRBV6-1 and TRBJ2-7, with a weak D call TRBD1 (5 bases). With 7 bases removed from V and 5 bases from J, the gap between germline ends came to 18 bases. Germline V CDR1 and CDR2: MNHNS, SASEGT. This CDR3 is built from 14 residues. CDR3 loop: CASILAVGADEQYF. For the CDR3, the DNA is TGTGCCAGCATTCTCGCCGTAGGGGCGGACGAGCAGTACTTC.

The chain links TRBV20-1 to TRBJ2-5; D is uncertain. V lost 5 bases and J lost 5, with 9 bases in between. The CDR3 runs to 11 residues. Germline assignment: CDR1 DFQATT and CDR2 SNEGSKA (reference sequence). The DNA of the CDR3 is TGCAGTGCTGGCGAGGCTGAGACCCAGTACTTC. It codes for CSAGEAETQYF.

This chain links TRBV12-5 with TRBJ1-5; D ambiguous. The CDR3 runs 14 residues. CDR1 LGHNT and CDR2 FRNRAP come from the germline V gene. V lost 3 bases to trimming and J lost 0 bases, with 6 bases between them. The CDR3 protein is CASGFGFSNQPQHF. The CDR3 DNA follows: TGTGCTAGTGGTTTCGGCTTTAGCAATCAGCCCCAGCATTTT. The full variable domain, its missing parts supplied by reference TRBV12-5 and TRBJ1-5, is DARVTQTPRHKVTEMGQEVTMRCQPILGHNTVFWYRQTMMQGLELLAYFRNRAPLDDSGMPKDRFSAEMPDATLATLKIQPSEPRDSAVYFCASGFGFSNQPQHFGDGTRLSIL.

The chain has TRBV4-2 and TRBJ2-7; 10 bases agree with TRBD1. The CDR3 sequence is 15 residues long. Per germline, CDR1 LGHNA and CDR2 YNFKEQ. Trimming took 1 base from V and 5 from J; bases not matched to a gene: 5. The CDR3 nucleotides are TGTGCCAGCAGCCAAGGACAGGGGGCTGGGGACGAGCAGTACTTC. This translates into CASSQGQGAGDEQYF.

The rearrangement joins TRBV25-1 to TRBJ1-1; D is uncertain. V was clipped by 5 bases and J by 4 bases, with 11 bases between them. Germline CDR1 is MGHDK and CDR2 is SYGVNS. The CDR3 length is 13 residues. This CDR3 reads CASSLQGSTEAFF. The DNA of the CDR3 is TGTGCCAGCAGTCTCCAAGGTAGCACTGAAGCTTTCTTT.

The chain employs TRBV5-1 and TRBJ2-3; tentative D call: TRBD2 (5 bases). The germline V and J ends were trimmed by 2 bases and 2 bases, with 15 bases remaining between them. The length of the CDR3 is 16 residues. Germline V lookup: CDR1 SGHRS, CDR2 YFSETQ. The CDR3 reads CASSFSRLIHTDTQYF. CDR3 nucleotides: TGCGCCAGCAGCTTTAGCCGACTAATTCACACAGATACGCAGTATTTT.

The chain couples TRBV11-3 to TRBJ2-3; perhaps TRBD1 as D (5 bases). Trimming shortened V by 5 bases and J by 1 base, and 10 bases separated the two germline ends. The germline V gene has CDR1 SGHNT and CDR2 YENEEA. CDR3 length: 14 amino acids. For the CDR3, the DNA is TGTGCCAGCAGCCCCCAAGGGGGCACAGATACGCAGTATTTT. Translating gives CASSPQGGTDTQYF.

This clone was seen once. The rearrangement joins TRBV6-5 to TRBJ2-1; D might be TRBD1 (6 bases). Per the germline V gene, CDR1 is MNHEY and CDR2 is SVGAGI. The V end lost 2 bases, the J end lost 2 bases, and 10 bases lay between the germline ends. The CDR3 sequence is 15 residues long. Written as DNA, the CDR3 is TGTGCCAGCAGTTACCGGGACATCGCCTACAATGAGCAGTTCTTC. Translation: CASSYRDIAYNEQFF.

This clone has a handful of counts. The rearrangement joins TRBV28 to TRBJ1-5, with no clear D. The germline V and J ends were trimmed by 3 bases and 3 bases, with 15 bases remaining between them. The CDR3 extends over 16 amino acids. Germline V lookup: CDR1 MDHEN, CDR2 SYDVKM. Written as DNA, the CDR3 is TGTGCCAGCAGTTTTCCAAGGAGGAGCACCAATCAGCCCCAGCATTTT. Its protein is CASSFPRRSTNQPQHF.

V usage is TRBV28 and J usage is TRBJ2-7, with TRBD1 matching 8 bases. This CDR3 is 15 amino acids long. Germline trimming cut 2 bases from V and 3 bases from J; bases unmatched to any gene: 6. CDR1 and CDR2 (germline): MDHEN, SYDVKM. CDR3 nucleotide sequence: TGTGCCAGCAGTTTACCCCGGACAGGGCACTACGAGCAGTACTTC. This gives the protein CASSLPRTGHYEQYF.

The chain has TRBV2 and TRBJ2-7; 7 bases map to TRBD2. V shed 8 bases and J 5 bases; nucleotides not matched to a gene: 9. The CDR3 totals 13 residues. Germline V gene sequence: CDR1 SNHLY, CDR2 FYNNEI. For the CDR3, the DNA is TGTGCCAGCTCAAGGGAGGGGTACCACGAGCAGTACTTC. This encodes CASSREGYHEQYF.